These T cell receptor beta chains were read from a single sample in a study of blood T cell repertoires in COVID-19. Sequenced by immunoSEQ multiplex PCR; TCRdb stores in-frame clones only, minus some. The sample includes 120,000 or so clones, about 70% of them seen just once. The specimen was peripheral blood. The receptors come from a man in his sixties with acute or convalescent COVID-19. Both conserved end residues are part of each CDR3. A D gene is named only where the DNA matches it firmly. Clone sizes are given selectively: once, few, many, or a class where the clone is expanded.

>-|TRBJ2-3|TRBD2|TRBV9|19
TGTGCCAGCACCCCAAAAGCGGGAGGGATGACAACTAGCACAGATACGCAGTATTTT
CASTPKAGGMTTSTDTQYF
>once|TRBJ1-6|TRBD1|TRBV29-1|13
TGCAGCGCCAAGGGGACAGAGGACTCACCCCTCCACTTT
CSAKGTEDSPLHF
>-|TRBJ2-1|-|TRBV27|14
TGTGCCAGCAGTTTAAGGACAGTGGTCAATGAGCAGTTCTTC
CASSLRTVVNEQFF
>-|TRBJ1-6|-|TRBV12-5|17
TGTGCTAGTGGTTTGGTATCCTTTGCAGCAGGTAATTCACCCCTCCACTTT
CASGLVSFAAGNSPLHF
>few|TRBJ1-2|-|TRBV7-9|15
TGTGCCAGCAGCTTAGCAGGGGCGGAATTCTATGGCTACACCTTC
CASSLAGAEFYGYTF
>-|TRBJ1-3|-|TRBV9|16
TGTGCCAGCAGCCCGGGAGAGGGGATCTCTGGAAACACCATATATTTT
CASSPGEGISGNTIYF
>-|TRBJ1-5|-|TRBV25-1|18
TGTGCCAGCAGTGAATGGCTGTGGACAGATTATAGCAATCAGCCCCAGCATTTT
CASSEWLWTDYSNQPQHF
>-|TRBJ1-1|-|TRBV3-1/TRBV3-2|13
TGTGCCAGCATGCGGCAATCAGGGCGGGAAGCTTTCTTT
CASMRQSGREAFF
>once|TRBJ1-5|-|TRBV10-3|12
TGTGCCATCAGGGCAGGGAATCAGCCCCAGCATTTT
CAIRAGNQPQHF
>-|TRBJ2-1|-|TRBV7-2|16
TGTGCCAGCAGTTTCCTAGGGGGGGGGTTCTCCAATGAGCAGTTCTTC
CASSFLGGGFSNEQFF
>-|TRBJ2-3|TRBD2|TRBV24-1|15
TGTGCCACCGGGAGAGCTAGCGGGTCATCAGATACGCAGTATTTT
CATGRASGSSDTQYF
>-|TRBJ1-2|-|TRBV19|12
TGTGCCAGTAGTCCGAGGGCATATGGCTACACCTTC
CASSPRAYGYTF
>-|TRBJ2-3|TRBD2|TRBV29-1|16
TGCAGCGTTTCCGGGACTAGCGGGGGCTTCACAGATACGCAGTATTTT
CSVSGTSGGFTDTQYF
>-|TRBJ2-1|TRBD1|TRBV5-1|16
TGCGCCAGCAGCTTGGGGGACAGGGGAAGTGGCAATGAGCAGTTCTTC
CASSLGDRGSGNEQFF
>-|TRBJ2-3|TRBD1|TRBV5-3|21
TGTGCCAGAAGCCGAAGGACAGGGGGTCTAAATATCGACCTTAGCACAGATACGCAGTATTTT
CARSRRTGGLNIDLSTDTQYF
>-|TRBJ1-1|-|TRBV7-9|14
TGTGCCAGCAGCTTACAGGCTGTGAACACTGAAGCTTTCTTT
CASSLQAVNTEAFF
>-|TRBJ2-3|TRBD1|TRBV7-3|15
TGTGCCAGCAGCTTACACCAGGGGGGCACAGATACGCAGTATTTT
CASSLHQGGTDTQYF
>-|TRBJ1-1|-|TRBV10-3|15
TGTGCCATCAGTGAGGCGAGGGGGAAAGGACCTGAAGCTTTCTTT
CAISEARGKGPEAFF
>-|TRBJ2-7|TRBD2|TRBV29-1|17
TGCAGCGTTTCTGGAGCGGGAGTTAAATTATCGGTCCACGAGCAGTACTTC
CSVSGAGVKLSVHEQYF
>-|TRBJ1-4|TRBD1|TRBV3-1/TRBV3-2|16
TGTGCCAGCAGCCTTAGAGGGACAGCAACTAATGAAAAACTGTTTTTT
CASSLRGTATNEKLFF
>-|TRBJ2-7|-|TRBV7-3|13
TGTGCCAGCAGCTTGGAAGGGGGCTACGAGCAGTACTTC
CASSLEGGYEQYF
>-|TRBJ2-1|-|TRBV27|11
TGTGCCAGCAGTTGGGGGGTTGAGCAGTTCTTC
CASSWGVEQFF
>-|TRBJ1-1|TRBD1|TRBV5-1|17
TGCGCCAGCAGCCCGTGGACAGGGGAGAGGTGGAACACTGAAGCTTTCTTT
CASSPWTGERWNTEAFF
>-|TRBJ2-1|TRBD2|TRBV11-2|13
TGTGCCAGCAGCTGGCCGGGGGGGAATGAGCAGTTCTTC
CASSWPGGNEQFF
>few|TRBJ2-4|-|TRBV25-1|15
TGTGCCAGCAGTGAAGGCCAGTCTCCCAAAAACATTCAGTACTTC
CASSEGQSPKNIQYF
>-|TRBJ2-2|TRBD1|TRBV14|16
TGTGCCAGCAGCCGACTTGGACAGGGGTACACCGGGGAGCTGTTTTTT
CASSRLGQGYTGELFF
>few|TRBJ1-1|TRBD1|TRBV10-3|11
TGTGCCGCCCAGGACAGGGGCGAAGCTTTCTTT
CAAQDRGEAFF
>-|TRBJ2-7|TRBD1|TRBV27|15
TGTGCCAGCAGCCCGTGGGCAGGGGGATCTGGCGAGCAGTACTTC
CASSPWAGGSGEQYF
>-|TRBJ2-2|-|TRBV24-1|16
TGTGCCACCAGTGATTTGCAGAGGGCTCCCGGCGGGGAGCTGTTTTTT
CATSDLQRAPGGELFF
>few|TRBJ1-1|-|TRBV24-1|16
TGTGCCACCAGGGAGGAAACATTTCAGCTCGGCACTGAAGCTTTCTTT
CATREETFQLGTEAFF
>-|TRBJ1-6|-|TRBV7-3|14
TGTGCCAGCAGCTTAGGGACAACTAATTCACCCCTCCACTTT
CASSLGTTNSPLHF
>-|TRBJ2-1|-|TRBV13|15
TGTGCCAGCAGCTTAGGCAGGGGGACTTACAATGAGCAGTTCTTC
CASSLGRGTYNEQFF
>-|TRBJ1-6|-|TRBV5-1|15
TGCGCCAGCAGCTTGGTGGTCAGTAATAATTCACCCCTCCACTTT
CASSLVVSNNSPLHF
>-|TRBJ2-7|-|TRBV7-8|13
TGTGCCAGCAGCTTAGGGGGAGGGGGCGAGCAGTACTTC
CASSLGGGGEQYF
>-|TRBJ1-2|TRBD1|TRBV5-1|13
TGCGCCAGCAGCCCGTGGGACAGCTATGGCTACACCTTC
CASSPWDSYGYTF
>-|TRBJ1-2|-|TRBV7-2|15
TGTGCCAGCAGCTTAGCACCCAGGGCGAACTATGGCTACACCTTC
CASSLAPRANYGYTF
>-|TRBJ1-2|TRBD1|TRBV9|16
TGTGCCAGCAGCGTAGAACCGACAGGGGGGCGGAAAGGCTACACCTTC
CASSVEPTGGRKGYTF
>-|TRBJ2-7|-|TRBV14|12
TGTGCCAGCAGCCAAGACAGCCGGGTTCGGTACTTC
CASSQDSRVRYF
>once|TRBJ2-3|-|TRBV11-2|16
TGTGCCAGCAGCTTGGTTGGCGGGATATTCACAGATACGCAGTATTTT
CASSLVGGIFTDTQYF
>-|TRBJ1-2|-|TRBV13|15
TGTGCCAGCAGCTTAGACTCCCCCTCTAACTATGGCTACACCTTC
CASSLDSPSNYGYTF
>-|TRBJ2-7|-|TRBV7-6|16
TGTGCCAGCAGCTTAGGTCTGGACAGCAGCTCCTACGAGCAGTACTTC
CASSLGLDSSSYEQYF
>-|TRBJ1-2|TRBD1|TRBV27|16
TGTGCCAGCAGTATCGGGGGGACAGGGGGCAACTATGGCTACACCTTC
CASSIGGTGGNYGYTF
>-|TRBJ1-5|-|TRBV30|11
TGTGCCTGGAGTGTAGGGGGTCCCCAGCATTTT
CAWSVGGPQHF
>-|TRBJ1-1|-|TRBV6-1|15
TGTGCCAGCAGTGAACTAGTGGGCAGGGGCACTGAAGCTTTCTTT
CASSELVGRGTEAFF
>-|TRBJ1-5|TRBD1|TRBV2|15
TGTGCCAGCAGGTACCGGGACAGCTTCAATCAGCCCCAGCATTTT
CASRYRDSFNQPQHF
>once|TRBJ1-5|-|TRBV18|15
TGTGCCAGCTCACCACCCGGGGGGCTCAATCAGCCCCAGCATTTT
CASSPPGGLNQPQHF
>-|TRBJ2-2|TRBD2|TRBV20-1|15
TGCAGTGCTAGTTCACGCGGGAGTCGGGCCGGGGAGCTGTTTTTT
CSASSRGSRAGELFF
>-|TRBJ2-6|TRBD1|TRBV7-8|17
TGTGCCAGCAGCTTAGGACAGGGAAACTCTGGGGCCAACGTCCTGACTTTC
CASSLGQGNSGANVLTF
>-|TRBJ2-6|TRBD1|TRBV14|16
TGTGCCAGCAGCGTCCGACAGGGGGCCGGGGCCAACGTCCTGACTTTC
CASSVRQGAGANVLTF
>-|TRBJ2-1|-|TRBV29-1|14
TGCAGCGTCGGCCCGAGAGGTGACGCCAATGAGCAGTTCTTC
CSVGPRGDANEQFF
>-|TRBJ1-2|-|TRBV27|15
-
CASSSSLQGNYGYTF
>once|TRBJ1-2|TRBD1|TRBV12-3/TRBV12-4|13
TGTGCCAGCAGTCCAGGACAGGGGGGTGGCTACACCTTC
CASSPGQGGGYTF
>once|TRBJ2-1|TRBD2|TRBV6-5|14
TGTGCCAGCAGTCGACTAGCGGGGATCAATGAGCAGTTCTTC
CASSRLAGINEQFF
>-|TRBJ2-1|TRBD1|TRBV24-1|16
TGTGCCACCAGTGATTCGGGACAGGAGTACTACAATGAGCAGTTCTTC
CATSDSGQEYYNEQFF
>few|TRBJ2-3|TRBD2|TRBV5-1|16
TGCGCCAGCAGCTTGTCGCCAGCGGGGCATCAAGATACGCAGTATTTT
CASSLSPAGHQDTQYF
>-|TRBJ1-3|TRBD1|TRBV30|18
TGTGCCTGGCGATACGCCGGACAGGGAACATCCTCTGGAAACACCATATATTTT
CAWRYAGQGTSSGNTIYF
>once|TRBJ2-1|TRBD2|TRBV27|16
TGTGCCAGCAGTTTAGCGGGAGGGCCTGGGTACAATGAGCAGTTCTTC
CASSLAGGPGYNEQFF
>few|TRBJ1-2|-|TRBV19|14
TGTGCCAGTATTGACAGGCGACGTATCTTCGGCTACACCTTC
CASIDRRRIFGYTF
>-|TRBJ1-2|-|TRBV7-8|13
TGTGCCAGCAGCTTAGCGCAAGACAGGAGTCCCACCTTC
CASSLAQDRSPTF